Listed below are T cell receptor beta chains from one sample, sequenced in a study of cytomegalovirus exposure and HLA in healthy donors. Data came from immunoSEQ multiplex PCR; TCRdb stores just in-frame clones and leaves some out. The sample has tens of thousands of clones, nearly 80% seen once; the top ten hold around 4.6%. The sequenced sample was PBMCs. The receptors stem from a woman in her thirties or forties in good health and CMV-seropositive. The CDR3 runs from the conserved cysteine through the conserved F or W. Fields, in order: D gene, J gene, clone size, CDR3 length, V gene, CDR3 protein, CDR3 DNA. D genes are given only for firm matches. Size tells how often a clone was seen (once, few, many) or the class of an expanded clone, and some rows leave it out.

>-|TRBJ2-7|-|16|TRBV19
CASSSRTNGSFYEQYF
TGTGCCAGTAGTTCCCGGACTAACGGGAGTTTCTACGAGCAGTACTTC
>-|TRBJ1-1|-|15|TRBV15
CATSRERVGGTEAFF
TGTGCCACCAGCAGAGAGAGGGTAGGGGGAACTGAAGCTTTCTTT
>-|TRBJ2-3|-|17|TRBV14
CASSQAPGAWGTDTQYF
TGTGCCAGCAGCCAAGCCCCCGGAGCCTGGGGCACAGATACGCAGTATTTT
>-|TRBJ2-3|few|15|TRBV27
CASSFRGGGTDTQYF
TGTGCCAGCAGTTTCAGGGGAGGGGGCACAGATACGCAGTATTTT
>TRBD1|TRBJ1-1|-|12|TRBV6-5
CASSLQGAEAFF
TGTGCCAGCAGTTTACAGGGGGCTGAAGCTTTCTTT
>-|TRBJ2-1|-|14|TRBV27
CASSIFRDKDEQFF
TGTGCCAGCAGTATATTCCGGGACAAGGATGAGCAGTTCTTC
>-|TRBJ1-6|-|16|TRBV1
CTSSQDRSSYNSPLHF
TGCACCAGCAGCCAAGATCGGAGCTCCTATAATTCACCCCTCCACTTT
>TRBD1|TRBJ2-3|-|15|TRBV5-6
CASSSGTGVADTQYF
TGTGCCAGCAGCTCCGGGACAGGGGTGGCAGATACGCAGTATTTT
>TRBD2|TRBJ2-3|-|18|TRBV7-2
CASSPETLAGGPRDTQYF
TGTGCCAGCAGCCCGGAAACCTTAGCGGGAGGGCCTAGAGATACGCAGTATTTT
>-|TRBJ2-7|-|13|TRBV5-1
CASSLVTGLEQYF
TGCGCCAGCAGCTTGGTTACAGGGCTCGAGCAGTACTTC
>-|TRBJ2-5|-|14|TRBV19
CASSRRRDGETQYF
TGTGCCAGTAGTAGGAGGCGGGACGGAGAGACCCAGTACTTC
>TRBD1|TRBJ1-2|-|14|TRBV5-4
CASSPVGDRGGYTF
TGTGCCAGCAGCCCGGTTGGGGACAGGGGTGGCTACACCTTC
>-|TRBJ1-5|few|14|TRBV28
CASSLRSGIQPQHF
TGTGCCAGCAGTTTAAGATCAGGGATACAGCCCCAGCATTTT
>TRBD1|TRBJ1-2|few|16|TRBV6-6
CASIYGGRGQGYGYTF
TGTGCCAGCATCTACGGCGGCAGGGGGCAAGGGTATGGCTACACCTTC
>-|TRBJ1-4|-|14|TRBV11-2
CASSLGRGNEKLFF
TGTGCCAGCAGCTTAGGGAGGGGAAATGAAAAACTGTTTTTT
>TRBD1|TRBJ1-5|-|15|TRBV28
CASSKGQGVFGPQHF
TGTGCCAGCAGTAAGGGACAGGGGGTTTTTGGGCCCCAGCATTTT
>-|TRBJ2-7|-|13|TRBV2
CASNRQGLYEQYF
TGTGCCAGCAACCGACAGGGACTCTACGAGCAGTACTTC
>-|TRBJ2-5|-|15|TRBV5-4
CASSFILGPQETQYF
TGTGCCAGCAGCTTCATTCTGGGCCCCCAAGAGACCCAGTACTTC
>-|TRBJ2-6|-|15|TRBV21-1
CASSGGTSGANVLTF
TGTGCCAGCAGCGGCGGAACCTCTGGGGCCAACGTCCTGACTTTC
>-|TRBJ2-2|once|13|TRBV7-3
CASSEGLTGELFF
TGTGCCAGCAGCGAAGGACTCACCGGGGAGCTGTTTTTT
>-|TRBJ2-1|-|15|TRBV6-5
CASSYWAPRNSEQFF
TGTGCCAGCAGTTACTGGGCCCCACGAAATAGTGAGCAGTTCTTC
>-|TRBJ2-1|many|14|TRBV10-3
CAISESQGYNEQFF
TGTGCCATCAGTGAGTCCCAGGGCTACAATGAGCAGTTCTTC
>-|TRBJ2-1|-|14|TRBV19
CATQGPARHNEQFF
TGTGCCACCCAGGGGCCAGCACGGCACAATGAGCAGTTCTTC
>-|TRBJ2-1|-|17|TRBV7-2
CASSLDQVLVPYNEQFF
TGTGCCAGCAGCTTAGACCAAGTACTAGTTCCATACAATGAGCAGTTCTTC
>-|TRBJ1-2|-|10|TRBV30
CAWTGYGYTF
TGTGCCTGGACAGGTTATGGCTACACCTTC
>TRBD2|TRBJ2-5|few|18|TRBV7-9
CSSSYPWQGVIGRETQYF
TGTTCCAGCAGCTACCCTTGGCAGGGCGTTATCGGGAGGGAGACCCAGTACTTC
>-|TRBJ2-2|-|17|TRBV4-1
CASSQGEGGRSTGELFF
TGCGCCAGCAGCCAAGGGGAGGGGGGGCGTAGCACCGGGGAGCTGTTTTTT
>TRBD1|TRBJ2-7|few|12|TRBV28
CASLQGSYEQYF
TGTGCCAGCCTACAGGGGTCCTACGAGCAGTACTTC
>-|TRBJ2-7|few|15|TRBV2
CASSSAGITFYEQYF
TGTGCCAGCAGCTCAGCAGGGATCACTTTCTACGAGCAGTACTTC
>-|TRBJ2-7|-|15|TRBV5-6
CASSAADGSSYEQYF
TGTGCCAGCAGCGCCGCGGACGGGAGCTCCTACGAGCAGTACTTC
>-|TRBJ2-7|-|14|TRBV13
CASSLGGASYEQYF
TGTGCCAGCAGCTTAGGGGGGGCTAGCTACGAGCAGTACTTC
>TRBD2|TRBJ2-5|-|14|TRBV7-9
CASRRGGGGETQYF
TGTGCCAGCAGGCGAGGCGGCGGGGGGGAGACCCAGTACTTC
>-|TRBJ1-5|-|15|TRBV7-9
CASSRDGGGNQPQHF
TGTGCCAGCAGCAGGGACGGGGGGGGCAATCAGCCCCAGCATTTT
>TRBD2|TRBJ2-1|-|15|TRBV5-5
CASSLGLADYNEQFF
TGTGCCAGCAGCTTAGGACTAGCGGATTACAATGAGCAGTTCTTC
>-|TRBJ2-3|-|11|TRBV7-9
CASSWSDTQYF
TGTGCCAGCAGCTGGAGCGATACGCAGTATTTT
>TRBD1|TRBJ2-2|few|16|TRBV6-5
CASSYRSDRASGELFF
TGTGCCAGCAGTTACAGAAGCGACAGGGCGTCCGGGGAGCTGTTTTTT
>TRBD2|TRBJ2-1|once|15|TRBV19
CASSYLAGDRNEQFF
TGTGCCAGTAGTTACCTAGCGGGAGATCGCAATGAGCAGTTCTTC
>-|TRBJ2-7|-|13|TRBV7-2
CASSPAVVGEQYF
TGTGCCAGCAGCCCCGCCGTTGTGGGCGAGCAGTACTTC
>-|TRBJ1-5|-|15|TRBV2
CASSHEEYSNQPQHF
TGTGCCAGCAGTCACGAGGAATATAGCAATCAGCCCCAGCATTTT
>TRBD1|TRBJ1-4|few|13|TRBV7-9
CASNTGVGEKLFF
TGTGCCAGCAACACAGGGGTGGGTGAAAAACTGTTTTTT
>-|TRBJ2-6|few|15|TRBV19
CASSSRYSGANVLTF
TGTGCCAGCTCTTCCCGGTACTCTGGGGCCAACGTCCTGACTTTC
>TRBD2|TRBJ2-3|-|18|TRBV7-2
CASSSQVWAGGRADTQYF
TGTGCCAGCAGCTCCCAGGTCTGGGCGGGAGGCAGGGCAGATACGCAGTATTTT
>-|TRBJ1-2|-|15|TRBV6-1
CASSEVRGINYGYTF
TGTGCCAGCAGTGAAGTAAGGGGGATCAACTATGGCTACACCTTC
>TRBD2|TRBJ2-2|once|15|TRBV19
CASQPQRESTGELFF
TGTGCCAGTCAGCCCCAGCGGGAATCAACCGGGGAGCTGTTTTTT
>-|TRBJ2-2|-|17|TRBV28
CASSLLGVGSNTGELFF
TGTGCCAGCAGTTTACTAGGGGTGGGGTCGAACACCGGGGAGCTGTTTTTT
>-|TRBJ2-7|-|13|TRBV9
CASSVGAQSEQYF
TGTGCCAGCAGCGTAGGGGCTCAAAGCGAGCAGTACTTC
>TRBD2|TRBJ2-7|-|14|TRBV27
CASSSGLAAHEQYF
TGTGCCAGCAGTTCAGGACTAGCGGCACACGAGCAGTACTTC
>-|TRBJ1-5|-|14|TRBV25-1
CASSDWGQGQPQHF
TGTGCCAGCAGTGATTGGGGACAAGGGCAGCCCCAGCATTTT
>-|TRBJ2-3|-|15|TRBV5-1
CASSFAGSSTDTQYF
TGCGCCAGCAGCTTCGCGGGTTCTAGCACAGATACGCAGTATTTT
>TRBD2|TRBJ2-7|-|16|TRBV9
CASSVGAGGPWYEQYF
TGTGCCAGCAGCGTCGGAGCGGGAGGGCCTTGGTACGAGCAGTACTTC
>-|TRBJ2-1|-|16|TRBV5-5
CASNPGARSSYNEQFF
TGTGCCAGCAACCCTGGGGCTAGGAGCTCCTACAATGAGCAGTTCTTC
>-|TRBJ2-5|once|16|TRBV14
CASSHSYRSLQETQYF
TGTGCCAGCAGCCACAGTTACAGGAGCCTTCAAGAGACCCAGTACTTC
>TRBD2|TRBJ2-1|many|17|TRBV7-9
CASSFPAGGPGNNEQFF
TGTGCCAGCAGCTTCCCAGCGGGAGGGCCAGGGAACAATGAGCAGTTCTTC